Shown below are 21 T cell receptor beta chains from a single sample sequenced in a study of regulatory T cells in long-lasting Graves disease. Indicated time point: newly diagnosed GD, antithyroid drugs for less than 3 months. Construction of the TCR library relied on RNA isolated from PBMCs. In building TCR beta libraries, iRepertoire HTBI primers were used together with Arm-PCR of CDR3 regions. TCRdb independently ran MiXCR on the multiplex PCR reads; one entry per CDR3 protein. The sample records about 360,000 distinct CDR3 sequences, roughly 17% being singletons. This sample also appeared in a second study, on T cells in Graves' hyperthyroidism and ophthalmopathy.

The starting material was peripheral blood mononuclear cells (PBMCs), obtained at new diagnosis, from a patient treated with antithyroid drugs. The receptors shown here come from a woman younger than 35 with Graves disease.

There are many counts of this clonotype. This chain links TRBV2 with TRBJ2-7, with D perhaps TRBD1 (5 bases). Germline loops: CDR1 SNHLY, CDR2 FYNNEI. There are 17 residues in the CDR3. V gave up 7 bases and J gave up 1 base, with 23 bases separating them. The CDR3 protein is CASKPLNTGPLSYEQYF. The DNA of the CDR3 is TGTGCCAGCAAACCACTCAATACAGGTCCCCTGTCCTACGAGCAGTACTTC. Together with reference TRBV2 and TRBJ2-7, the CDR3 gives the full variable domain: EPEVTQTPSHQVTQMGQEVILRCVPISNHLYFYWYRQILGQKVEFLVSFYNNEISEKSEIFDDQFSVERPDGSNFTLKIRSTKLEDSAMYFCASKPLNTGPLSYEQYFGPGTRLTVT.

This clonotype was counted ten times or more. The chain has TRBV7-3 and TRBJ2-5, with a weak D call TRBD1 (5 bases). Germline values: CDR1 SGHTA, CDR2 FQGTGA. There are 13 residues in the CDR3. V shed 6 bases and J shed 1 base, with 9 bases lying between them. This chain's CDR3 is CASSKGLQETQYF. The CDR3 DNA reads TGTGCCAGCAGTAAGGGGCTCCAAGAGACCCAGTACTTC.

Many counts were recorded for this clonotype. The V call is TRBV6-2 or TRBV6-3, the J call TRBJ2-5, with TRBD2 matching over 15 bases. The CDR3 totals 16 residues. V was pared by 6 bases and J by 4 bases, with 6 bases of the junction left unmatched. CDR1 and CDR2 from the germline V gene are MNHEY and SVGEGT. This CDR3 is CASRPWTSGGGETQYF. The CDR3 region has the DNA TGTGCCAGCAGGCCGTGGACTAGCGGGGGGGGAGAGACCCAGTACTTC.

This clonotype was counted many times. This rearrangement joins TRBV5-6 to TRBJ1-2; no clear D. This CDR3 is built from 12 residues. V was trimmed by 2 bases and J by 6 bases, leaving 8 bases between them. Per the germline V gene, CDR1 is SGHDT and CDR2 is YYEEEE. The CDR3 is CASSFDRNGYTF. The DNA for the CDR3 is TGTGCCAGCAGCTTCGACCGCAATGGCTACACCTTC.

This clonotype was seen ten or more times. The chain couples TRBV28 to TRBJ2-7; D is perhaps TRBD1 (7 bases). V was cut by 3 bases and J by 7 bases, with 10 bases left in between. Per the germline V gene, CDR1 is MDHEN and CDR2 is SYDVKM. The CDR3 totals 12 residues. DNA for the CDR3: TGTGCCAGCAGTTTTCAGGGGGGAGAGCAGTACTTC. It encodes CASSFQGGEQYF.

This clonotype was recorded many times. This rearrangement joins TRBV5-1 to TRBJ2-7; the match to TRBD2 covers 8 bases. This CDR3 region has 15 residues. J was trimmed by 6 bases and V by 4 bases; bases with no gene match: 12. Germline V gives CDR1 SGHRS, CDR2 YFSETQ. Written as DNA, the CDR3 is TGCGCCAGCAGCCCAGATTCGGGGGGGCTCGGCGAGCAGTACTTC. Translated: CASSPDSGGLGEQYF.

Worth noting for this clonotype: A far more abundant clone sits one base away, making this likely a read error. The gene calls are TRBV30 and TRBJ2-3, with 7 bases matching TRBD1. The J call may be wrong; the DNA end is better matched by TRBJ2-7. CDR3 size: 12 residues. CDR1 and CDR2 (germline): GTSNPN, SVGIG (reference sequence). CDR3 coding DNA: TGTGCCTGGAGCCTCAGGGGGAATGAGCAGTACTTC. It translates to CAWSLRGNEQYF.

V is TRBV5-6 and J is TRBJ1-4, with a weak D call TRBD1 (6 bases). This CDR3 comprises 15 residues. Trimming removed 1 base at V and 8 bases at J, with 15 bases between. CDR1 and CDR2 (germline): SGHDT, YYEEEE. In DNA form, the CDR3 reads TGTGCCAGCAGCTTGTGGTCCGGGGGGCGCGAAAAACTGTTTTTT. Its protein is CASSLWSGGREKLFF.

This clonotype has at least ten counts. The chain carries TRBV5-1 and TRBJ2-3, with 9 bases fitting TRBD2. Per germline, CDR1 SGHRS and CDR2 YFSETQ. This CDR3 contains 16 residues. V gave up 4 bases and J gave up 0 bases; unmatched junction bases: 6. CDR3 residues: CASSLSGGTSTDTQYF. CDR3 coding DNA: TGCGCCAGCAGCCTGAGCGGGGGGACTAGCACAGATACGCAGTATTTT.

The chain joins TRBV15 to TRBJ2-5, with D perhaps TRBD2 (7 bases). Between the trimmed V and J ends, which lost 3 bases and 1 base, there was a span of 15 bases. The germline V gene has CDR1 LNHNV and CDR2 YYDKDF (reference sequence). This CDR3 is 16 amino acids long. CDR3 sequence: CATSSPDGGLQETQYF. CDR3 bases: TGTGCCACCAGCAGTCCGGACGGGGGGCTCCAAGAGACCCAGTACTTC.

There are many counts of this clonotype. This chain links TRBV20-1 with TRBJ2-1; tentative D call: TRBD1 (6 bases). The CDR3 is 13 amino acids. CDR1 is DFQATT and CDR2 is SNEGSKA in the germline V gene (reference sequence). Trimming shortened V by 0 bases and J by 7 bases, and 10 bases separated the two germline ends. The CDR3 DNA is TGCAGTGCTAGAGAGGGGGCCGTTAATGAGCAGTTCTTC. This gives the protein CSAREGAVNEQFF.

This clonotype was recorded at least ten times. The chain uses TRBV18 and TRBJ1-1; D is perhaps TRBD1 (5 bases). Trimming pared 3 bases from V and 3 bases from J, leaving 14 bases between. CDR3 size: 15 residues. Germline assignment: CDR1 KGHSH and CDR2 LQKENI. As DNA, the CDR3 is TGTGCCAGCTCACCCCAGGGTATCAGAGACACTGAAGCTTTCTTT. Its translation: CASSPQGIRDTEAFF.

This clonotype appeared a single time. The CDR3 region is CASSTLGGYNEQFF. CDR3 DNA: TGCGCCAGCAGCACCTTGGGGGGATACAATGAGCAGTTCTTC. V and J are TRBV5-1 and TRBJ2-1; TRBD2 might be the D (6 bases). This CDR3 is 14 amino acids long. In germline, CDR1 is SGHRS, CDR2 YFSETQ. V was cut by 4 bases and J by 4 bases, with 12 bases left in between.

This clonotype was picked up many times. The chain couples TRBV28 to TRBJ2-7; unclear D gene. V was shortened by 5 bases and J by 5 bases, with 7 bases between the two germline ends. The CDR3 is made up of 11 amino acids. CDR1 is MDHEN, CDR2 SYDVKM, per germline. This CDR3 reads CASSIYHEQYF. As DNA, the CDR3 is TGTGCCAGCAGTATTTACCACGAGCAGTACTTC. The full variable domain, with the rest looked up from reference TRBV28 and TRBJ2-7, is DVKVTQSSRYLVKRTGEKVFLECVQDMDHENMFWYRQDPGLGLRLIYFSYDVKMKEKGDIPEGYSVSREKKERFSLILESASTNQTSMYLCASSIYHEQYFGPGTRLTVT.

This chain links TRBV5-1 with TRBJ2-6; perhaps TRBD1 as D (5 bases). V lost 3 bases and J 0 bases, leaving 13 bases between the germline ends. This CDR3 has 17 amino acids. Germline-derived CDR1 and CDR2 are SGHRS and YFSETQ. The CDR3 DNA is TGCGCCAGCAGCTATAGGACACCAGTCTCTGGGGCCAACGTCCTGACTTTC. Amino acid sequence: CASSYRTPVSGANVLTF.

The chain is built from TRBV4-1 and TRBJ2-7; a possible D gene is TRBD2 (6 bases). V was shortened by 2 bases and J by 0 bases, with 14 bases between the two germline ends. This CDR3 region has 16 residues. Germline V gene lookup returns CDR1 MGHRA and CDR2 YSYEKL. The CDR3 DNA reads TGCGCCAGCAGCCAAACTTTCGGGAGTGCCTCCTACGAGCAGTACTTC. Translation: CASSQTFGSASYEQYF.

This clonotype was seen repeatedly, ten times or more. The chain combines TRBV2 with TRBJ2-3; 9 positions match TRBD2. The V and J ends lost 7 bases and 0 bases, in that order; junction bases with no gene match: 11. This CDR3 spans 17 amino acids. The germline V gene encodes CDR1 SNHLY and CDR2 FYNNEI. The CDR3 is CASNGVGLALSTDTQYF. The CDR3, as DNA: TGTGCCAGCAATGGTGTCGGACTAGCGCTTAGCACAGATACGCAGTATTTT.

The V and J genes are TRBV6-1 and TRBJ2-6; 7 bases map to TRBD1. Germline V gene sequence: CDR1 MNHNS, CDR2 SASEGT. V lost 5 bases and J lost 2; bases outside the gene matches: 6. This CDR3 region has 16 residues. The CDR3 DNA follows: TGTGCCAGCAGTAACCTCAGGGGGACTGGGGCCAACGTCCTGACTTTC. This gives the protein CASSNLRGTGANVLTF.

The chain links TRBV20-1 to TRBJ2-5, with 11 bases identical to TRBD2. The CDR3 totals 16 residues. CDR1 and CDR2 (germline): DFQATT, SNEGSKA (reference sequence). V was clipped by 3 bases and J by 2 bases; unmatched bases: 8. The CDR3 region has the DNA TGCAGTGCTAGTGGGACTAGCGGCAGGGAACAAGAGACCCAGTACTTC. Encoded protein: CSASGTSGREQETQYF.

The sample holds many counts of this clonotype. V gene TRBV5-5 combines with J gene TRBJ2-1; 8 nucleotides match TRBD1. Germline V gene sequence: CDR1 SGHKS, CDR2 YYEKEE (reference sequence). The ends lost 0 bases at V and 5 bases at J; junction bases unmatched: 4. The CDR3 sequence is 15 residues long. The CDR3 region is CASSLGTGPDNEQFF. DNA for the CDR3: TGTGCCAGCAGCTTGGGGACAGGGCCTGACAATGAGCAGTTCTTC.

Many counts were recorded for this clonotype. The V call is TRBV28, the J call TRBJ1-5, with 12 bases lining up with TRBD1. Germline trimming cut 7 bases from V and 2 bases from J; bases unmatched to any gene: 12. This CDR3 has 18 residues. CDR1 is MDHEN and CDR2 is SYDVKM in the germline V gene. The CDR3 sequence is CASTGPGQGAQGNQPQHF. DNA for the CDR3: TGTGCCAGCACTGGCCCGGGACAGGGGGCCCAGGGCAATCAGCCCCAGCATTTT.